This paragraph covers one T cell receptor (beta chain) sequence. Its antigen is still unknown. Method: immunoSEQ multiplex PCR; TCRdb's copy keeps in-frame clones and lacks some. The sample lists some 1,400,000 clones; roughly 96% were seen once. This sample was taken from a study of shared clonotypes between healthy human individuals. Germline lookup yields CDR1 SGHTA and CDR2 FQGNSA. This CDR3 has 18 residues. The J segment lost 4 bases and the V segment lost 3 bases, leaving 9 bases of the junction unmatched. Overall study results and limits: In general, naive subsets displayed greater estimated richness than memory subsets did. Generation probability values for non-shared clonotypes were lower than those for clonotypes shared by all four donors.

This receptor was identified in a man aged 25-40 years in good health. The sample consisted of naive CD4+ T cells sorted from blood. Subset meaning: CD45RA+ positively selected. The rearrangement joins TRBV7-2 to TRBJ2-1, with TRBD2 matching over 13 bases. The CDR3 loop reads CASSFKPGLAGVYNEQFF. The CDR3 DNA reads as TGTGCCAGCAGCTTCAAACCCGGACTAGCGGGAGTTTACAATGAGCAGTTCTTC.